A selection of T cell receptor beta chains follows, all from one sample in a study of blood T cell repertoires in COVID-19. Only in-frame clones appear in the TCRdb table, and some are missing; sequencing was by immunoSEQ multiplex PCR. The sample holds about 180,000 clones, roughly 81% seen once. The sample consisted of peripheral blood. The receptors were sampled from a woman of 80 years or more with COVID-19, enrolled during active disease. CDR3s include the opening cysteine and the closing phenylalanine or tryptophan. A D gene is named only where the DNA matches it firmly. A clone size is listed for some rows: how often the clone was seen (once, few, many), or a class if it is expanded.

V gene	J gene	D gene	clone size	CDR3 DNA	CDR3 protein
TRBV14	TRBJ2-7	TRBD2	few	TGTGCCAGCAGCCAAGGACTAGCTGTAAGTGAGCAGTACTTC	CASSQGLAVSEQYF
TRBV19	TRBJ2-5	.	.	TGTGCCAGTAGTATAGACTCGCAAGAGACCCAGTACTTC	CASSIDSQETQYF
TRBV7-9	TRBJ2-5	TRBD2	.	TGTGCCAGCAGCTTCCTCGGGGGGGAGACCCAGTACTTC	CASSFLGGETQYF
TRBV7-2	TRBJ1-3	.	.	TGTGCCAGCAGCTTAGTGGCATGGGGAAACACCATATATTTT	CASSLVAWGNTIYF
TRBV19	TRBJ1-6	TRBD1	few	TGTGCCAGTAGTATGACAGGGTTGCCCCTCCACTTT	CASSMTGLPLHF
TRBV27	TRBJ2-1	TRBD2	few	TGTGCCAGCAGTACACAACTAGCGGGAGTCCCTTTAACTTACAATGAGCAGTTCTTC	CASSTQLAGVPLTYNEQFF
TRBV23-1	TRBJ2-1	TRBD1	.	TGCGCCAGCAGCCTACTAAACACAGGGGTTGGCGAGCAGTTCTTC	CASSLLNTGVGEQFF
TRBV2	TRBJ2-2	TRBD1	.	TGTGCCAGCAGCGGGGACAGGGGTTCCACCGGGGAGCTGTTTTTT	CASSGDRGSTGELFF
TRBV2	TRBJ1-5	.	.	TGTGCCTGCGCGGGGCTCGAGGGACAGCCCCAGCATTTT	CACAGLEGQPQHF
TRBV27	TRBJ1-2	TRBD1	.	TGTGCCAGCAGCCCTTTTGGACAGGCCCCTGGCTACACCTTC	CASSPFGQAPGYTF
TRBV15	TRBJ1-5	TRBD1	few	TGTGCCACCAGCAGAGATCTCGGGCAGGGGGCATGGCAGCCCCAGCATTTT	CATSRDLGQGAWQPQHF
TRBV7-2	TRBJ2-7	.	.	TGTGCCAGCAGCTTAGACGGGGAATTCTACGAGCAGTACTTC	CASSLDGEFYEQYF
TRBV6-4	TRBJ2-1	TRBD2	.	TGTGCCAGCAGTGTGGATAGCGGGGTTCCCTACAATGAGCAGTTCTTC	CASSVDSGVPYNEQFF
TRBV27	TRBJ2-7	.	.	TGTGCCAGCAGTTGGACAGCCAACTCCTACGAGCAGTACTTC	CASSWTANSYEQYF
TRBV10-1	TRBJ2-7	.	.	TGCGCCACCCAGGGGCCCTTTTCCTACGAGCAGTACTTC	CATQGPFSYEQYF
TRBV7-9	TRBJ2-1	.	.	TGTGCCAGCAGCTTAGGGCCTGAGCAGTTCTTC	CASSLGPEQFF
TRBV20-1	TRBJ1-2	.	.	TGCAGTGCTAGTCAGGACAGTTTCTATGGCTACACCTTC	CSASQDSFYGYTF
TRBV20-1	TRBJ2-7	.	.	TGCAGTGCTAGTGTAGGGGCCCGTCTGTACTTC	CSASVGARLYF
TRBV9	TRBJ2-5	TRBD1	.	TGTGCCAGCAGCGTAGGTAGCAGGGGGAGTTTGAAGACCCAGTACTTC	CASSVGSRGSLKTQYF
TRBV4-1	TRBJ1-5	TRBD1	.	TGCGCCAGCAGCCGGGACAGGGGGCACAATCAGCCCCAGCATTTT	CASSRDRGHNQPQHF
TRBV19	TRBJ1-2	TRBD1	.	TGTGCCAGTCGTCTTCGGACAGGGGATGGCTACACCTTC	CASRLRTGDGYTF
TRBV5-4	TRBJ2-1	TRBD2	.	TGTGCCAGCAGCCCCGCCACAGCGGGGGGCTACAATGAGCAGTTCTTC	CASSPATAGGYNEQFF
TRBV4-1	TRBJ2-3	TRBD2	.	TGCGCCAGCAGCCTAGAAAGGAGCGGGGGAACTGGGGATACGCAGTATTTT	CASSLERSGGTGDTQYF